The next 2 T cell receptor beta chains were all read from a single sample in a study of regulatory T cells in long-lasting Graves disease. Both iRepertoire HTBI primers and Arm-PCR of CDR3 regions were used to build the TCR beta libraries. MiXCR, applied by TCRdb to the multiplex PCR reads, yields one record per CDR3 protein. The sample holds 580,000 or so distinct CDR3 sequences, 15% to 20% seen once. Time point indicated: newly diagnosed GD, antithyroid drugs for less than 3 months. Researchers made the TCR library from RNA that was extracted from PBMCs. A further study also used this sample, focusing on T cells in Graves' hyperthyroidism and ophthalmopathy.

The source was peripheral blood mononuclear cells (PBMCs), collected at new diagnosis, from a patient treated with antithyroid drugs. The receptor set was obtained from a man aged 18 to 35 with Graves disease.

This clonotype was detected many times. The chain has TRBV13 and TRBJ2-7, with TRBD1 matching 7 bases. The CDR3 sequence is 15 residues long. CDR1 is PRHDT, CDR2 FYEKMQ, per germline (reference sequence). Trimming at V came to 4 bases and at J to 2 bases, leaving 8 bases not matched to a gene. CDR3 sequence: CASSSRQGSPYEQYF. The CDR3 DNA reads TGTGCCAGCAGCTCCCGACAGGGATCGCCCTACGAGCAGTACTTC.

The V gene is TRBV10-3, the J gene TRBJ2-1, with D uncertain. Trimming removed 5 bases from V and 10 bases from J, with 3 bases in between. This CDR3 contains 9 residues. The V gene's germline CDR1 is ENHRY and CDR2 SYGVKD. CDR3 residues: CAISPEQFF. CDR3 sequence (DNA): TGTGCCATCAGTCCCGAGCAGTTCTTC.